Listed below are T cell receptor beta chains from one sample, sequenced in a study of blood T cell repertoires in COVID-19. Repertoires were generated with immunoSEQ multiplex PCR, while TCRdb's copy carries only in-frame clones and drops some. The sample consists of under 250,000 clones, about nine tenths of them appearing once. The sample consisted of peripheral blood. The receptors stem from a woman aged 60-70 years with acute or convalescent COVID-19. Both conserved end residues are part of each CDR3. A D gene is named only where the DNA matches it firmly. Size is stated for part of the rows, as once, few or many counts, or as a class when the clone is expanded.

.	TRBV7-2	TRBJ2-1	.	CASSKASSGNEQFF	TGTGCCAGCAGCAAGGCCTCCTCAGGGAATGAGCAGTTCTTC
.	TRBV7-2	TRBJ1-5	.	CASSDDRTRAQHF	TGTGCCAGCAGCGACGACAGAACCAGGGCCCAGCATTTT
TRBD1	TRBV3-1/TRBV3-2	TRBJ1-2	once	CASSLPGQGVYTF	TGTGCCAGCAGCTTACCGGGACAGGGGGTCTACACCTTC
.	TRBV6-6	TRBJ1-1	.	CASSRGVGTEAFF	TGTGCCAGCAGCAGGGGTGTGGGCACTGAAGCTTTCTTT
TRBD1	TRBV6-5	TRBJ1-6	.	CASSSTSGGRHSPLHF	TGTGCCAGCAGTTCAACTTCAGGGGGCAGGCATTCACCCCTCCACTTT
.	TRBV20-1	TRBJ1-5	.	CSASGGDGFTTNSNQPQHF	TGCAGTGCTAGTGGCGGGGACGGATTCACTACGAATAGCAATCAGCCCCAGCATTTT
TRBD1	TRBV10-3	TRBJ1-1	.	CAIRDRDTEAFF	TGTGCCATCAGAGACAGGGACACTGAAGCTTTCTTT
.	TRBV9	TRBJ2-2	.	CASSVASGFGELFF	TGTGCCAGCAGCGTAGCGTCGGGGTTCGGGGAGCTGTTTTTT
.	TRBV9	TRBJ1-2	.	CASSAGGNSAYGYTF	TGTGCCAGCAGCGCCGGAGGGAACTCGGCCTATGGCTACACCTTC
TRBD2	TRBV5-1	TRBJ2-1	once	CASSPIAGSSYNEQFF	TGCGCCAGCAGCCCCATAGCGGGGAGCTCCTACAATGAGCAGTTCTTC
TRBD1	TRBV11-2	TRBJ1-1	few	CASSYQGAPFEAFF	TGTGCCAGCAGCTATCAGGGGGCCCCTTTCGAAGCTTTCTTT
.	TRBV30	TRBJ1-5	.	CAWREKTQGAPQHF	TGTGCCTGGAGGGAAAAAACACAGGGAGCGCCCCAGCATTTT
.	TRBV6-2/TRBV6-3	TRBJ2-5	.	CASSRYQETQYF	TGTGCCAGCAGTCGTTACCAAGAGACCCAGTACTTC
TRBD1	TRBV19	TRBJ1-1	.	CASNNRDRVTEAFF	TGTGCCAGTAACAACCGGGACAGGGTCACTGAAGCTTTCTTT
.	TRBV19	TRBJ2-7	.	CASTGTLPYEQYF	TGTGCCAGCACCGGGACTCTTCCCTACGAGCAGTACTTC
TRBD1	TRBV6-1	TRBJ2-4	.	CASSETGAKNIQYF	TGTGCCAGCAGTGAGACAGGGGCCAAAAACATTCAGTACTTC
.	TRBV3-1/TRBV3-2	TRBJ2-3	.	CASSPLSTDTQYF	TGTGCCAGCAGCCCCCTGAGCACAGATACGCAGTATTTT
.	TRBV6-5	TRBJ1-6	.	CASSYSTAGANSPLHF	TGTGCCAGCAGTTACTCGACGGCAGGGGCTAATTCACCCCTCCACTTT
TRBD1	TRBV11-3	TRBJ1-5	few	CASSWTGIRKPQHF	TGTGCCAGCAGCTGGACAGGGATAAGGAAGCCCCAGCATTTT
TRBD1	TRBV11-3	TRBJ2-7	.	CASSSGTGPQSSYEQYF	TGTGCCAGCAGCTCGGGGACAGGGCCCCAGAGCTCCTACGAGCAGTACTTC
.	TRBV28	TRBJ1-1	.	CASGPTAATEAFF	TGTGCCAGCGGTCCTACCGCGGCCACTGAAGCTTTCTTT
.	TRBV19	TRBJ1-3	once	CASSTPGGDSGNTIYF	TGTGCCAGTAGTACCCCCGGGGGGGACTCTGGAAACACCATATATTTT
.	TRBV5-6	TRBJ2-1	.	CASSLADSNEQFF	TGTGCCAGCAGCTTGGCCGACAGCAATGAGCAGTTCTTC
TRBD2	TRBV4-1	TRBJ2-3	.	CASSQGLAGVGTQYF	TGCGCCAGCAGCCAGGGACTAGCGGGAGTCGGTACGCAGTATTTT
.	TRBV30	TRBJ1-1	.	CAWSGNSEAFF	TGTGCCTGGAGTGGGAACAGTGAAGCTTTCTTT
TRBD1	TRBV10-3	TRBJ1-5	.	CAISVGQGNQPQHF	TGTGCCATCAGTGTCGGACAGGGCAATCAGCCCCAGCATTTT
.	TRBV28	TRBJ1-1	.	CASKENRANTEAFF	TGTGCCAGCAAGGAGAACAGGGCAAACACTGAAGCTTTCTTT
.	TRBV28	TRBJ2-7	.	CASSLFGGPSYEQYF	TGTGCCAGCAGTTTATTTGGGGGCCCCTCCTACGAGCAGTACTTC
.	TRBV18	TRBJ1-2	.	CASSPAGDGGGYTF	TGTGCCAGCTCACCAGCAGGGGATGGAGGAGGCTACACCTTC
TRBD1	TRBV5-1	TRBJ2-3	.	CASSLAGTGFRTDTQYF	TGCGCCAGCAGCTTGGCCGGGACAGGGTTCCGCACAGATACGCAGTATTTT
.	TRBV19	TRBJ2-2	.	CASSIVRNTGELFF	TGTGCCAGTAGTATAGTGAGGAACACCGGGGAGCTGTTTTTT
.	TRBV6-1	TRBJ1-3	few	CASSEHRSGNTIYF	TGTGCCAGCAGTGAACACAGAAGTGGAAACACCATATATTTT
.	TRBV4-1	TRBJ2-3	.	CASSQGIQGSTDTQYF	TGCGCCAGCAGCCAAGGGATACAGGGAAGCACAGATACGCAGTATTTT
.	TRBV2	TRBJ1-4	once	CASRGVPRGSSEKLFF	TGTGCCAGCAGAGGTGTACCTCGGGGGTCGAGTGAAAAACTGTTTTTT
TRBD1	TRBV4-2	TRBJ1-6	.	CASSQTGGSIGSPLHF	TGTGCCAGCAGCCAAACAGGGGGCAGTATCGGTTCACCCCTCCACTTT
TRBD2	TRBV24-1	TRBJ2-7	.	CATSESSGRSYEQYF	TGTGCCACCAGTGAATCTAGCGGGAGAAGCTACGAGCAGTACTTC
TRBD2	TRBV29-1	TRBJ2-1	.	CSVEGVAGVSYNEQFF	TGCAGCGTTGAAGGGGTAGCGGGTGTTTCCTACAATGAGCAGTTCTTC
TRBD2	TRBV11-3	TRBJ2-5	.	CASSLSGESSQETQYF	TGTGCCAGCAGCCTAAGCGGGGAGTCTTCCCAAGAGACCCAGTACTTC
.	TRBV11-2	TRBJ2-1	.	CASTTNWAGVDNEQFF	TGTGCCAGCACCACAAATTGGGCAGGGGTTGACAATGAGCAGTTCTTC
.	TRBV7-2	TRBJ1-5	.	CASSDRGGHQPQHF	TGTGCCAGCAGCGACCGGGGAGGCCACCAGCCCCAGCATTTT
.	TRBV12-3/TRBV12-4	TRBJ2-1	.	CASSFFRREQFF	TGTGCCAGCAGTTTCTTCCGGCGGGAGCAGTTCTTC
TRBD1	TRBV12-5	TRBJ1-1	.	CASGTGGNTEAFF	TGTGCTAGTGGTACAGGGGGGAACACTGAAGCTTTCTTT
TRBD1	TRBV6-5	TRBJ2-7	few	CASSYQGAPTFEQYF	TGTGCCAGCAGTTACCAGGGGGCCCCAACGTTCGAGCAGTACTTC
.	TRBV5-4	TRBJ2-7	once	CASSPGRGTTYEQYF	TGTGCCAGCAGCCCGGGGCGGGGAACGACCTACGAGCAGTACTTC
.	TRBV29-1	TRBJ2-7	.	CSVSNRVHEQYF	TGCAGCGTTTCGAACAGGGTCCACGAGCAGTACTTC
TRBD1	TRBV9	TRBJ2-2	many	CASSARAGGSRRLGELFF	TGTGCCAGCAGCGCCCGAGCAGGGGGCTCAAGGCGACTCGGGGAGCTGTTTTTT
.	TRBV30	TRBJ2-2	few	CAWSGGSYTGELFF	TGTGCCTGGAGCGGAGGTAGCTACACCGGGGAGCTGTTTTTT
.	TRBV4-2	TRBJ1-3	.	CASSRTDSGNTIYF	TGTGCCAGCAGCCGGACTGACTCTGGAAACACCATATATTTT
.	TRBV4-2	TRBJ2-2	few	CASSQDDSLTGELFF	TGTGCCAGCAGCCAAGATGACAGCCTAACCGGGGAGCTGTTTTTT
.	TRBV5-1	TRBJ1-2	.	CASSLGQSYGYTF	TGCGCCAGCAGCTTGGGACAATCCTATGGCTACACCTTC
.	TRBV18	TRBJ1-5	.	CASSQLRDKNQPQHF	TGTGCCAGCTCACAACTCCGGGACAAGAATCAGCCCCAGCATTTT
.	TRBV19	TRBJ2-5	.	CASSISGGGRTQYF	TGTGCCAGTAGTATTTCTGGGGGGGGGCGGACCCAGTACTTC
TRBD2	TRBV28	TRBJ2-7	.	CASSPGGLAGHYEQYF	TGTGCCAGCAGTCCGGGCGGACTAGCGGGACACTACGAGCAGTACTTC